Listed below are T cell receptor beta chains from one sample, sequenced in a study of post-analysis software for immune sequencing data. TCRdb redid the calling of the PCR reads with MiXCR, one entry per CDR3 protein. The data hold about 620,000 distinct CDR3 sequences, with 40% to 50% observed a single time. The sequenced sample was blood. The source of these receptors is a girl aged 5-17 years with multiple sclerosis. Both conserved end residues are trimmed from each CDR3. The order of the fields is J gene, V gene, clone size, CDR3 protein. Rows may omit the clone size; those that give it use once, few, many or a size class.

j_call: TRBJ2-7
v_call: TRBV3-1
clone_size: NA
cdr3_aa: ASTSGGINEQY

j_call: TRBJ2-3
v_call: TRBV20-1
clone_size: NA
cdr3_aa: SAPGLAGAMAVADTQY

j_call: TRBJ1-2
v_call: TRBV5-1
clone_size: once
cdr3_aa: ASSLAGRWFDGYT

j_call: TRBJ2-1
v_call: TRBV11-2
clone_size: NA
cdr3_aa: ASSTSGGYVDEQF

j_call: TRBJ2-7
v_call: TRBV7-8
clone_size: few
cdr3_aa: ASSVGDRGPYEQY

j_call: TRBJ2-7
v_call: TRBV12-3/TRBV12-4
clone_size: few
cdr3_aa: ASSFVRREQY

j_call: TRBJ2-7
v_call: TRBV12-3/TRBV12-4
clone_size: few
cdr3_aa: ASSTYRGAGYEQY

j_call: TRBJ2-7
v_call: TRBV28
clone_size: few
cdr3_aa: ASSTPPGTGDHYEQY

j_call: TRBJ1-2
v_call: TRBV12-3/TRBV12-4
clone_size: few
cdr3_aa: ASSLAAFDGYT

j_call: TRBJ2-5
v_call: TRBV6-2/TRBV6-3
clone_size: few
cdr3_aa: ASSHVETQY

j_call: TRBJ2-7
v_call: TRBV7-2
clone_size: once
cdr3_aa: ASSLGTLGTYEQY